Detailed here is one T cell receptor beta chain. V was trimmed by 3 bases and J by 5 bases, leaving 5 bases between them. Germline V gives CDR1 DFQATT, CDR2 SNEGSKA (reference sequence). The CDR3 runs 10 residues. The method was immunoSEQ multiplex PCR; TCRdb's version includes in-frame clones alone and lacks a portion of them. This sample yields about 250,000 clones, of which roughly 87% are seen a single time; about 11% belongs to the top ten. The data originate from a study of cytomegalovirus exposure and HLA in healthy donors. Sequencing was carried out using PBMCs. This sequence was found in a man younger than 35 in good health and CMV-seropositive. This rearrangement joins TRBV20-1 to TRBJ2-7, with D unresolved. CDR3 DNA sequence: TGCAGTGCTAGTATGGACGAGCAGTACTTC. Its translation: CSASMDEQYF.